A selection of T cell receptor beta chains follows, all from one sample in a study of cytomegalovirus exposure and HLA in healthy donors. Only in-frame clones appear in the TCRdb table, and some are missing; sequencing was by immunoSEQ multiplex PCR. The table lists roughly 120,000 clones, 60% to 70% of them singletons. The sequenced material came from PBMCs. The origin of the receptors is a middle-aged woman in good health and CMV-seropositive. CDR3s include the opening cysteine and the closing phenylalanine or tryptophan. A D gene is named only where the DNA matches it firmly. Size tells how often a clone was seen (once, few, many) or the class of an expanded clone, and some rows leave it out.

V gene: TRBV28; J gene: TRBJ2-5; clone size: few; D gene: TRBD2; CDR3 protein: CASSAIGRWGGREETQYF; CDR3 DNA: TGTGCCAGCAGTGCGATCGGGCGCTGGGGCGGGAGGGAAGAGACCCAGTACTTC
V gene: TRBV4-1; J gene: TRBJ1-1; clone size: -; D gene: TRBD1; CDR3 protein: CASSRVRGRLETEAFF; CDR3 DNA: TGCGCCAGCAGCCGGGTTAGGGGGCGCCTGGAGACTGAAGCTTTCTTT
V gene: TRBV21-1; J gene: TRBJ2-3; clone size: -; D gene: -; CDR3 protein: CASLDFGTGGGDTQYF; CDR3 DNA: TGTGCCAGTCTGGACTTCGGGACAGGGGGCGGAGATACGCAGTATTTT
V gene: TRBV4-1; J gene: TRBJ2-7; clone size: -; D gene: -; CDR3 protein: CASSSPRGEQYF; CDR3 DNA: TGCGCCAGCAGCTCCCCTAGGGGCGAGCAGTACTTC
V gene: TRBV9; J gene: TRBJ2-2; clone size: -; D gene: TRBD1; CDR3 protein: CASSVARQGPNTGELFF; CDR3 DNA: TGTGCCAGCAGCGTAGCCCGACAGGGACCGAACACCGGGGAGCTGTTTTTT
V gene: TRBV25-1; J gene: TRBJ2-3; clone size: -; D gene: TRBD2; CDR3 protein: CASSESTSELTDTQYF; CDR3 DNA: TGTGCCAGCAGTGAATCCACTAGCGAGCTCACAGATACGCAGTATTTT
V gene: TRBV7-8; J gene: TRBJ1-2; clone size: -; D gene: TRBD1; CDR3 protein: CASSWRTGNYGYTF; CDR3 DNA: TGTGCCAGCAGCTGGAGGACAGGGAACTATGGCTACACCTTC
V gene: TRBV28; J gene: TRBJ2-4; clone size: -; D gene: -; CDR3 protein: CASSRTRSDIQYF; CDR3 DNA: TGTGCCAGCAGTCGGACAAGATCGGACATTCAGTACTTC
V gene: TRBV11-3; J gene: TRBJ2-3; clone size: -; D gene: TRBD1; CDR3 protein: CASSLGDRYSDTQYF; CDR3 DNA: TGTGCCAGCAGCTTAGGGGACAGATACTCAGATACGCAGTATTTT
V gene: TRBV7-2; J gene: TRBJ2-7; clone size: -; D gene: -; CDR3 protein: CASSLVVDRYTSYEQYF; CDR3 DNA: TGTGCCAGCAGCTTAGTTGTAGACAGGTATACCTCCTACGAGCAGTACTTC
V gene: TRBV5-1; J gene: TRBJ1-1; clone size: -; D gene: TRBD1; CDR3 protein: CASSSGQGMNTEAFF; CDR3 DNA: TGCGCCAGCAGCTCGGGACAGGGGATGAACACTGAAGCTTTCTTT
V gene: TRBV5-1; J gene: TRBJ2-2; clone size: -; D gene: -; CDR3 protein: CASSYAGNTGELFF; CDR3 DNA: TGCGCCAGCAGCTATGCGGGCAACACCGGGGAGCTGTTTTTT
V gene: TRBV9; J gene: TRBJ1-2; clone size: -; D gene: -; CDR3 protein: CASSVAGRKGYTF; CDR3 DNA: TGTGCCAGCAGCGTAGCTGGGAGGAAGGGCTACACCTTC
V gene: TRBV6-5; J gene: TRBJ2-3; clone size: few; D gene: TRBD1; CDR3 protein: CASRRGQGTTDTQYF; CDR3 DNA: TGTGCCAGCAGGCGCGGACAGGGAACCACAGATACGCAGTATTTT
V gene: TRBV5-4; J gene: TRBJ1-4; clone size: -; D gene: TRBD1; CDR3 protein: CASSVPTGTGAEKLFF; CDR3 DNA: TGTGCCAGCAGCGTGCCCACCGGGACAGGGGCTGAAAAACTGTTTTTT
V gene: TRBV2; J gene: TRBJ2-1; clone size: -; D gene: -; CDR3 protein: CASARGVGNEQFF; CDR3 DNA: TGTGCCAGCGCTCGCGGGGTTGGGAATGAGCAGTTCTTC
V gene: TRBV2; J gene: TRBJ2-3; clone size: -; D gene: TRBD1; CDR3 protein: CASSEADRVFTDTQYF; CDR3 DNA: TGTGCCAGCAGTGAAGCGGACAGGGTTTTCACAGATACGCAGTATTTT
V gene: TRBV5-6; J gene: TRBJ2-3; clone size: -; D gene: TRBD1; CDR3 protein: CASSFAGQGSTDTQYF; CDR3 DNA: TGTGCCAGCAGCTTCGCGGGACAGGGTAGCACAGATACGCAGTATTTT
V gene: TRBV7-3; J gene: TRBJ2-3; clone size: -; D gene: -; CDR3 protein: CASSPRDSYTDTQYF; CDR3 DNA: TGTGCCAGCAGCCCCCGGGACTCCTACACAGATACGCAGTATTTT
V gene: TRBV7-2; J gene: TRBJ2-1; clone size: -; D gene: TRBD2; CDR3 protein: CASSPEARLAGGRQFF; CDR3 DNA: TGTGCCAGCAGCCCTGAGGCGAGACTAGCGGGAGGGCGGCAGTTCTTC
V gene: TRBV6-1; J gene: TRBJ1-2; clone size: few; D gene: -; CDR3 protein: CASSEAGEENNYGYTF; CDR3 DNA: TGTGCCAGCAGTGAAGCGGGGGAGGAGAATAACTATGGCTACACCTTC
V gene: TRBV19; J gene: TRBJ2-3; clone size: few; D gene: TRBD2; CDR3 protein: CASSIGTSGSTDTQYF; CDR3 DNA: TGTGCCAGTAGTATAGGGACTAGCGGGAGCACAGATACGCAGTATTTT
V gene: TRBV30; J gene: TRBJ1-1; clone size: few; D gene: TRBD1; CDR3 protein: CASGRDRGGEAFF; CDR3 DNA: TGTGCCTCGGGTAGGGACAGGGGCGGCGAAGCTTTCTTT
V gene: TRBV19; J gene: TRBJ1-2; clone size: -; D gene: TRBD1; CDR3 protein: CASSPGQGFNYGYTF; CDR3 DNA: TGTGCCAGTAGCCCTGGACAGGGGTTTAACTATGGCTACACCTTC
V gene: TRBV29-1; J gene: TRBJ2-5; clone size: -; D gene: TRBD1; CDR3 protein: CSARDRGEVGETQYF; CDR3 DNA: TGCAGCGCCCGGGACAGGGGGGAGGTAGGAGAGACCCAGTACTTC
V gene: TRBV2; J gene: TRBJ1-4; clone size: -; D gene: TRBD1; CDR3 protein: CASKGQGTIFEKLFF; CDR3 DNA: TGTGCCAGCAAGGGACAGGGCACCATCTTCGAAAAACTGTTTTTT
V gene: TRBV4-3; J gene: TRBJ1-2; clone size: -; D gene: -; CDR3 protein: CASSQLPAFNYGYTF; CDR3 DNA: TGCGCCAGCAGCCAACTACCCGCGTTTAACTATGGCTACACCTTC
V gene: TRBV7-9; J gene: TRBJ1-1; clone size: -; D gene: TRBD1; CDR3 protein: CASSLQGATEAFF; CDR3 DNA: TGTGCCAGCAGCCTCCAGGGGGCCACTGAAGCTTTCTTT
V gene: TRBV4-2; J gene: TRBJ2-5; clone size: few; D gene: TRBD1; CDR3 protein: CASSPGTGRQETQYF; CDR3 DNA: TGTGCCAGCAGCCCCGGGACAGGGAGGCAGGAGACCCAGTACTTC
V gene: TRBV7-2; J gene: TRBJ2-5; clone size: -; D gene: TRBD1; CDR3 protein: CASSYSGTGQETQYF; CDR3 DNA: TGTGCCAGCAGCTACTCCGGGACAGGGCAAGAGACCCAGTACTTC
V gene: TRBV14; J gene: TRBJ2-7; clone size: -; D gene: -; CDR3 protein: CASSQVYYEQYF; CDR3 DNA: TGTGCCAGCAGCCAAGTCTACTACGAGCAGTACTTC
V gene: TRBV30; J gene: TRBJ1-4; clone size: -; D gene: TRBD1; CDR3 protein: CAWSRTGGRYEKLFF; CDR3 DNA: TGTGCCTGGAGTCGGACAGGGGGACGGTATGAAAAACTGTTTTTT